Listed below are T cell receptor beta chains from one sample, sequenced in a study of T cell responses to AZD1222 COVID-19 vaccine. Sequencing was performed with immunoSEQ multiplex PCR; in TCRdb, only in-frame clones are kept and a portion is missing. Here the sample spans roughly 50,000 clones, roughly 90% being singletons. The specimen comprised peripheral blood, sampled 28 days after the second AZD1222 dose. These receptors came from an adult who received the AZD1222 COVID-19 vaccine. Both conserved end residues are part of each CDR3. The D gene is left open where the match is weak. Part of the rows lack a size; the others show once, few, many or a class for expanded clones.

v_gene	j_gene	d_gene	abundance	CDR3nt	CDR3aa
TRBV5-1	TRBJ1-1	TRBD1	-	TGCGCCAGCAGCCAGGGACAGGAGAACACTGAAGCTTTCTTT	CASSQGQENTEAFF
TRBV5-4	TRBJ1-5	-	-	TGTGCCAGCAGCTTGGGGATAGGGACACAGCCCCAGCATTTT	CASSLGIGTQPQHF
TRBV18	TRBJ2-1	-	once	TGTGCCAGCTCACAGCCGGGGGCTAGCTCCTACAATGAGCAGTTCTTC	CASSQPGASSYNEQFF
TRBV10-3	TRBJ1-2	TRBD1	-	TGTGCCTCCCTGGGACAGAACTATGGCTACACCTTC	CASLGQNYGYTF
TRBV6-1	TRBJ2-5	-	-	TGTGCCAGCAGTGAAGCTGGCGCAGGGACGTTAGAGACCCAGTACTTC	CASSEAGAGTLETQYF
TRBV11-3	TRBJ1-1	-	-	TGTGCCAGCAGCTTAGGGGCCACGAACACTGAAGCTTTCTTT	CASSLGATNTEAFF
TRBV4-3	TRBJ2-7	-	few	TGCGCCAGCAGCCAAGGGGGGCATCAGGATTCGGGGGCGCAGTACTTC	CASSQGGHQDSGAQYF
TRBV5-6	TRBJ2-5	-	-	TGTGCCAGCAAGGGGGTAGAGACCCAGTACTTC	CASKGVETQYF
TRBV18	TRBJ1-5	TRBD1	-	TGTGCCAGCTCACTGGCAGGACAGGGGAAACAGCCCCAGCATTTT	CASSLAGQGKQPQHF
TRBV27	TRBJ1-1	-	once	TGTGCCAGCAGCGGGGCGACGGGAAACACTGAAGCTTTCTTT	CASSGATGNTEAFF
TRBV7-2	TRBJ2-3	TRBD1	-	TGTGCCAGCAGCTACGACAGGGGCCCGGTAGATACGCAGTATTTT	CASSYDRGPVDTQYF
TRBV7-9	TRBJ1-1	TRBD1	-	TGTGCCAGCGGGCCCAGGGGGATGAACACTGAAGCTTTCTTT	CASGPRGMNTEAFF
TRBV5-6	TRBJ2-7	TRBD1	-	TGTGCCAGCAGCTTGGCCGGGACAGGGGGCTTGTACGAGCAGTACTTC	CASSLAGTGGLYEQYF
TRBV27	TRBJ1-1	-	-	TGTGCCAGCAGTTTACTAGGGAACACTGAAGCTTTCTTT	CASSLLGNTEAFF
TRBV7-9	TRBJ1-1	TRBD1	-	TGTGCCAGCAGCAACCGACAGGGCGAGACTGAAGCTTTCTTT	CASSNRQGETEAFF
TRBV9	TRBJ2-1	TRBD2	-	TGTGCCAGCAGCGCGCGGGGCGGGAGGGCCAATGAGCAGTTCTTC	CASSARGGRANEQFF
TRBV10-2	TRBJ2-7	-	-	TGCGCCAGCAGTGAGTCGACTGGGTACGAGCAGTACTTC	CASSESTGYEQYF
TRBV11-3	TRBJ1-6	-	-	TGTAGAATCCATAATTCACCCCTCCACTTT	CRIHNSPLHF
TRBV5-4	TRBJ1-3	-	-	TGTGCCAGCAGCTTTGGCGGAAACTCTGGAAACACCATATATTTT	CASSFGGNSGNTIYF
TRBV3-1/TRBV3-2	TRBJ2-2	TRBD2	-	TGTGCCAGCAGCCAGAGACTAGCGCTCCCAGGCGCCGGGGAGCTGTTTTTT	CASSQRLALPGAGELFF
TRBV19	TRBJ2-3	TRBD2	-	TGTGCCAGTAGCCCACCCGGGACTAGCATTGATACGCAGTATTTT	CASSPPGTSIDTQYF
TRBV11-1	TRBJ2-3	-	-	TGTGCCAGCAGCTTCATGTTGGGATCTAGCACAGATACGCAGTATTTT	CASSFMLGSSTDTQYF
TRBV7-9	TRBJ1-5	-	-	TGTGCCAGCAGCTTACCAGGGCTCAATCAGCCCCAGCATTTT	CASSLPGLNQPQHF
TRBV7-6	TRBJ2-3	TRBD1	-	TGTGCCAGCAGCCCAGTCGGACAGGGGGAGGCTACGCAGTATTTT	CASSPVGQGEATQYF
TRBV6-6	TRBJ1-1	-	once	TGTGCCAGCAGTGAGGGACATGGGAACACTGAAGCTTTCTTT	CASSEGHGNTEAFF
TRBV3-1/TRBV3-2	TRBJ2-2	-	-	TGTGCCAGCAGCCAAAAAGACAGAAGCGGGGAGCTGTTTTTT	CASSQKDRSGELFF
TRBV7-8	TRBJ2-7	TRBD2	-	TGTGCCAGCAGCTCAAGACGGGACTATCGGGAGCAGTACTTC	CASSSRRDYREQYF
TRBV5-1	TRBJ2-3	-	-	TGCGCCAGCAGGTCTAGCACAGATACGCAGTATTTT	CASRSSTDTQYF
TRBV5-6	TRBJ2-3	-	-	TGTGCCAGCAGCTTGGGGGCAGGGGTGGGAGATACGCAGTATTTT	CASSLGAGVGDTQYF
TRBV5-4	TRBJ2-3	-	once	TGTGCCAGCGCACCTGAACTAGGACGAGATACGCAGTATTTT	CASAPELGRDTQYF
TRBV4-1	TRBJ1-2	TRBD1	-	TGCGCCAGCAGCCAAGAAGGGACAGGGGGCCTTAACGGCTACACCTTC	CASSQEGTGGLNGYTF
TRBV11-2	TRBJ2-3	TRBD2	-	TGTGCCAGCAGCTCCGGACTAGCGGGAGGGTTAGATACGCAGTATTTT	CASSSGLAGGLDTQYF
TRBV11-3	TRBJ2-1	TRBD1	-	TGTGCCAGCGGGACAGGGGGGAACAATGAGCAGTTCTTC	CASGTGGNNEQFF
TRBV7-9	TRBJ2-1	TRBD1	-	TGTGCCAGCAGCTTAGATCTACAGGGGAGTGAGCAGTTCTTC	CASSLDLQGSEQFF
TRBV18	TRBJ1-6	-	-	TGTGCCAGCTCACCATATCAGGGCGGAGGACTGGGACCCCTCCACTTT	CASSPYQGGGLGPLHF
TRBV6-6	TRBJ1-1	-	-	TGTGCCAGCAGTCAGAGGGGTCGGGGGGGGCTTAGGAACACTGAAGCTTTCTTT	CASSQRGRGGLRNTEAFF
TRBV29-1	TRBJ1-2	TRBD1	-	TGCAGCGTCACGGGACAGGGGAACTATGGCTACACCTTC	CSVTGQGNYGYTF
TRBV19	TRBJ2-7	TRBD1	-	TGTGCCAGTAGTAACCAGGGGGCCCACGAGCAGTACTTC	CASSNQGAHEQYF
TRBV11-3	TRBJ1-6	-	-	TGTGCCAGCAGCTTATACAGCAAAAATTCACCCCTCCACTTT	CASSLYSKNSPLHF
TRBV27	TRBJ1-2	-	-	TGTGCCAGCAGATCGGTCCGCAGCACCCCCAACTATGGCTACACCTTC	CASRSVRSTPNYGYTF
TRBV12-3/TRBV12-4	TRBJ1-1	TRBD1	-	TGTGCCAGCAGTTTCAGGGGGCGCTCTGAAGCTTTCTTT	CASSFRGRSEAFF